Included here is one T cell receptor (beta chain) sequence, with context. Assay used: immunoSEQ multiplex PCR; TCRdb lists only in-frame clones, some missing. The sample lists about 41,000 clones; roughly four fifths were seen once. Trimming removed 0 bases at V and 7 bases at J, with 18 bases between. Per germline, CDR1 LGHNA and CDR2 YNFKEQ. The CDR3 spans 17 residues. The sample originates from a study of T cells in localized non-small cell lung cancer. The TCR sequence derives from a man aged 35-75 years with stage II lung adenocarcinoma. The specimen was PBMCs, collected before any cancer treatment. This chain uses TRBV4-2 with TRBJ1-4; tentatively, D is TRBD1 (6 bases). CDR3 residues: CASSQDWTRDRFEKLFF. CDR3 DNA sequence: TGTGCCAGCAGCCAAGACTGGACACGCGACAGGTTTGAAAAACTGTTTTTT.